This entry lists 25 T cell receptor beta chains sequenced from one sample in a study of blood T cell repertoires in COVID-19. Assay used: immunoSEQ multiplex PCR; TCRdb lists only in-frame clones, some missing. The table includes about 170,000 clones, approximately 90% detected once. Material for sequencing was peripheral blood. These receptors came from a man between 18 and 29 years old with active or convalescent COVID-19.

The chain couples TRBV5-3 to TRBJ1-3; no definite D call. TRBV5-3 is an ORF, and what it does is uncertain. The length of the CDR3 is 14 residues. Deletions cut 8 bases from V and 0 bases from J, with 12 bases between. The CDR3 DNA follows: TGTGCCAGGCCCCCGCGCATCTCTGGAAACACCATATATTTT. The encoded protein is CARPPRISGNTIYF.

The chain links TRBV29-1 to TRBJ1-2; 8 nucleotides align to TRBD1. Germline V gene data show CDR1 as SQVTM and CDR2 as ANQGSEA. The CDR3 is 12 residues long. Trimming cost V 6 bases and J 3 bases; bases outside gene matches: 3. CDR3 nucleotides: TGCAGCGTGTCGACAGGGGACTATGGCTACACCTTC. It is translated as CSVSTGDYGYTF.

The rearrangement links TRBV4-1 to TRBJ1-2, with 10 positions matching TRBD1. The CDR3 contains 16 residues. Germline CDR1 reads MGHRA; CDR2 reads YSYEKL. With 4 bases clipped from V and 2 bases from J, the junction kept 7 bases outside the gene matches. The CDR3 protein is CASSPADRGLNYGYTF. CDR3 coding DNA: TGCGCCAGCAGCCCAGCTGACAGGGGGCTGAACTATGGCTACACCTTC.

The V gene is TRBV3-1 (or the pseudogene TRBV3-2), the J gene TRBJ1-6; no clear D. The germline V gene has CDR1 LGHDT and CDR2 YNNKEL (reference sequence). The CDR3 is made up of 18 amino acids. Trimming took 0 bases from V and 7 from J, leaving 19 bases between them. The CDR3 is CASSQEVPSRLVNSPLHF. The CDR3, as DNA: TGTGCCAGCAGCCAAGAGGTCCCCTCTCGACTGGTGAATTCACCCCTCCACTTT.

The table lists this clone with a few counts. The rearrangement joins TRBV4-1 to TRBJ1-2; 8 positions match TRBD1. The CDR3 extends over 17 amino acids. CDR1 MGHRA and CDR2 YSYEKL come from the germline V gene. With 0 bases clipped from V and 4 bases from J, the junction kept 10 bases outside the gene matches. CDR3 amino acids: CASSQDSSAGGVYGYTF. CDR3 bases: TGCGCCAGCAGCCAAGATAGTTCGGCAGGGGGCGTCTATGGCTACACCTTC.

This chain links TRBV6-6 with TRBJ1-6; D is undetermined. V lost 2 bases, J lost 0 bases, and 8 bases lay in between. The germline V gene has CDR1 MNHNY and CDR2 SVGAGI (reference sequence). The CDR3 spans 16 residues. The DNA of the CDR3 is TGTGCCAGCAGTTACGGGCAGAGCTCCTATAATTCACCCCTCCACTTT. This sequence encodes CASSYGQSSYNSPLHF.

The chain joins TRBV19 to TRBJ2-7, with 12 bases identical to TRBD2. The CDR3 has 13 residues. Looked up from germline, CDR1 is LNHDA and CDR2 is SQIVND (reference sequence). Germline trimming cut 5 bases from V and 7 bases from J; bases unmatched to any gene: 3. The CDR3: CASSAGLAGEQYF. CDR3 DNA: TGTGCCAGTAGTGCGGGACTAGCGGGTGAGCAGTACTTC.

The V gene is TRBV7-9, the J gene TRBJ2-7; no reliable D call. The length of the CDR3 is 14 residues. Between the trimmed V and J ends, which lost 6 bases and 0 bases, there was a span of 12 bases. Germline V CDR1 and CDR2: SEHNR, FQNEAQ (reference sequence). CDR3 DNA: TGTGCCAGCAGGCCTGACTTAACCTCCTACGAGCAGTACTTC. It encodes CASRPDLTSYEQYF.

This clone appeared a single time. The CDR3 DNA follows: TGTGCCAGCAGGCGAACCCAGGGGTTCGGGGCTGAAGCTTTCTTT. Translating it yields CASRRTQGFGAEAFF. This chain joins TRBV7-9 and TRBJ1-1; the D gene is possibly TRBD1 (6 bases). The CDR3 is 15 residues long. Trimming removed 6 bases from V and 6 bases from J, with 20 bases in between. Germline V CDR1 and CDR2: SEHNR, FQNEAQ (reference sequence).

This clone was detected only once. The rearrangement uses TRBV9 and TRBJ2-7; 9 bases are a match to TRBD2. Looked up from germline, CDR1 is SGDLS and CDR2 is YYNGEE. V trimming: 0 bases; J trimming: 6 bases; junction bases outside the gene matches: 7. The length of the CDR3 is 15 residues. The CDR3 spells CASSVVAGGSSEQYF. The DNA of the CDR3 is TGTGCCAGCAGCGTAGTGGCGGGAGGGTCTTCCGAGCAGTACTTC.

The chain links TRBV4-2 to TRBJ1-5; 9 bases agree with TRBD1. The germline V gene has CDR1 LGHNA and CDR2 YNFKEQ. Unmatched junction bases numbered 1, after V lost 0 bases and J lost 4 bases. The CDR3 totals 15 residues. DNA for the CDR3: TGTGCCAGCAGCCAAGAGACAGGGGGGAATCAGCCCCAGCATTTT. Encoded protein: CASSQETGGNQPQHF.

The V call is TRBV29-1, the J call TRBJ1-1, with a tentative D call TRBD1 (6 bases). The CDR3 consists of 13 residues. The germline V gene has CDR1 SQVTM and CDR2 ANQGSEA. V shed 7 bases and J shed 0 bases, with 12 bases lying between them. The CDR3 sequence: CSGLDSMNTEAFF. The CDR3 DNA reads TGCAGCGGGCTGGACAGTATGAACACTGAAGCTTTCTTT.

This CDR3 reads CASSQEQGRGYTF. The CDR3 region has the DNA TGTGCCAGCAGCCAAGAGCAGGGTCGTGGCTACACCTTC. The chain combines TRBV4-2 with TRBJ1-2; weak D call: TRBD1 (5 bases). Germline V CDR1 and CDR2: LGHNA, YNFKEQ. This CDR3 spans 13 amino acids. V dropped 0 bases and J dropped 7 bases, with 9 bases sitting between them.

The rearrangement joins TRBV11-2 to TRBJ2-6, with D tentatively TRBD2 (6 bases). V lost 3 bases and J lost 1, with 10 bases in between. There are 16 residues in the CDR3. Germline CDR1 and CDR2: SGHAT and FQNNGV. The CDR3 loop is CASSFFGGSGANVLTF. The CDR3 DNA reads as TGTGCCAGCAGCTTCTTCGGAGGGTCTGGGGCCAACGTCCTGACTTTC.

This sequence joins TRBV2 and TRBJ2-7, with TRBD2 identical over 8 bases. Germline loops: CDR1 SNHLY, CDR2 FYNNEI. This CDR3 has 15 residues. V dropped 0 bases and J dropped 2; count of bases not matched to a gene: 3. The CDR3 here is CASSEALAATYEQYF. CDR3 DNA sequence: TGTGCCAGCAGTGAAGCACTAGCGGCCACCTACGAGCAGTACTTC. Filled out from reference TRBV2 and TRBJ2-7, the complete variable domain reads EPEVTQTPSHQVTQMGQEVILRCVPISNHLYFYWYRQILGQKVEFLVSFYNNEISEKSEIFDDQFSVERPDGSNFTLKIRSTKLEDSAMYFCASSEALAATYEQYFGPGTRLTVT.

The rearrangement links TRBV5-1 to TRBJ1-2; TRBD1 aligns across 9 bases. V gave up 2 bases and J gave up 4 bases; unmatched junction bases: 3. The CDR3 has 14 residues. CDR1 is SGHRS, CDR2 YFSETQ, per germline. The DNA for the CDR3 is TGCGCCAGCAGCTTAACAGGGGGCTTCTATGGCTACACCTTC. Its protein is CASSLTGGFYGYTF.

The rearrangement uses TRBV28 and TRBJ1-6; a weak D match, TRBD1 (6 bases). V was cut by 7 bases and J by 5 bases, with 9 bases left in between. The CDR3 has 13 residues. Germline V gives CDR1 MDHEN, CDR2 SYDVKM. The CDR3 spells CASMSGDNSPLHF. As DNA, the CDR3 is TGTGCCAGCATGTCAGGGGATAATTCACCCCTCCACTTT.

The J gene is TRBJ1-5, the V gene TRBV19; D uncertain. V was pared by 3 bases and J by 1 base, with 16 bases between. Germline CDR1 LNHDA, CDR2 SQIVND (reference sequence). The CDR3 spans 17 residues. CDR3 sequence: CASSIFHPGWSNQPQHF. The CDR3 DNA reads TGTGCCAGTAGTATTTTCCACCCAGGTTGGAGCAATCAGCCCCAGCATTTT.

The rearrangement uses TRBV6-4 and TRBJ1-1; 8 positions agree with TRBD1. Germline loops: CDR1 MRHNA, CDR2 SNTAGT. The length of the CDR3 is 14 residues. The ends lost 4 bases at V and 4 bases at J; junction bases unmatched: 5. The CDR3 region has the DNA TGTGCCAGCAGTGTGGACAGGGCGAGCACTGAAGCTTTCTTT. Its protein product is CASSVDRASTEAFF.

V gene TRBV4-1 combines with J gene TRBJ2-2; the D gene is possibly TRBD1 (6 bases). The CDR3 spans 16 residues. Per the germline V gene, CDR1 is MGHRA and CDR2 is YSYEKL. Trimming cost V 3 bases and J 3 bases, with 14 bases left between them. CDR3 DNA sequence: TGCGCCAGCAGCCAGATAGCAGGGGAAGACACCGGGGAGCTGTTTTTT. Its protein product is CASSQIAGEDTGELFF.

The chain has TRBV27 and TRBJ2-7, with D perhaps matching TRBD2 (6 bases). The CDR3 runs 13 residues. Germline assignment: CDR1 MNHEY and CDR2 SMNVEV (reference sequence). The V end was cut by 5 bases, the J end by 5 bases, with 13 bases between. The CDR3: CASSPQEGHEQYV. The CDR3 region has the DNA TGTGCCAGCAGTCCCCAGGAGGGACACGAGCAGTACGTC.

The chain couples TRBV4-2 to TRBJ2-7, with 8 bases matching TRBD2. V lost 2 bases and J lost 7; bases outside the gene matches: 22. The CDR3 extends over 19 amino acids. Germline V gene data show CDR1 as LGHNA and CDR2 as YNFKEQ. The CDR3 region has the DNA TGTGCCAGCAGCCAAAACCCCCCTCCTAGCGGGTTTGGCCTGGGGGAGCAGTACTTC. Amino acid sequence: CASSQNPPPSGFGLGEQYF.

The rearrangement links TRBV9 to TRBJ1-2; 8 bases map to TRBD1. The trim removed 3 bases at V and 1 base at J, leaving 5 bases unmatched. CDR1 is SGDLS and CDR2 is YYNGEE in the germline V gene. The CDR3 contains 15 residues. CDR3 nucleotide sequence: TGTGCCAGCAGCGCGACAGGGGCGAATAACTATGGCTACACCTTC. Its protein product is CASSATGANNYGYTF.

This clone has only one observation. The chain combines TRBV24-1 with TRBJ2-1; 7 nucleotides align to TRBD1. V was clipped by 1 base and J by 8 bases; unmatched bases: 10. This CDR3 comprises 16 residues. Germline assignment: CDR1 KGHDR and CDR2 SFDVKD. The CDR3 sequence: CATSDFRGRLVDEQFF. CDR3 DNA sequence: TGTGCCACCAGTGATTTTAGGGGGCGTTTGGTCGATGAGCAGTTCTTC.

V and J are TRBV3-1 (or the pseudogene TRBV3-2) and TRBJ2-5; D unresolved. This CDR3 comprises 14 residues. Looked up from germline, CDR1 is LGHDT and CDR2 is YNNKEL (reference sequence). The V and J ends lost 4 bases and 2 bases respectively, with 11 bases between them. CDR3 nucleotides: TGTGCCAGCAGCCTCCCACCTACTCAAGAGACCCAGTACTTC. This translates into CASSLPPTQETQYF.